What follows are 4 T cell receptor beta chains derived from one specimen sequenced in a study of PD-1 blockade in mismatch repair-deficient tumors. Profiled with immunoSEQ multiplex PCR; TCRdb holds only in-frame clones, not every one. The sample consists of approximately 25,000 clones, 83% of them appearing once. The material was peripheral blood, obtained 12 weeks after starting pembrolizumab. The origin of the receptors is an adult with mismatch repair-deficient cancer.

This clone was counted only a few times. The rearrangement links TRBV5-6 to TRBJ2-7; D tentatively reads TRBD1 or TRBD2 (6 bases each). CDR3 length equals 16 residues. Germline lookup yields CDR1 SGHDT and CDR2 YYEEEE. The V end lost 4 bases, the J end lost 3 bases, and 20 bases lay between the germline ends. The CDR3, as DNA: TGTGCCAGCAGCGTCGCGGGGCAGGACAGATTCTACGAGCAGTACTTC. It yields the protein CASSVAGQDRFYEQYF.

V is TRBV4-2 and J is TRBJ2-7; 7 positions agree with TRBD1. CDR3 size: 16 residues. Germline V CDR1 and CDR2: LGHNA, YNFKEQ. The trim removed 1 base at V and 4 bases at J, leaving 10 bases unmatched. Here the CDR3 reads CASSQANRGAVYEQYF. The CDR3 DNA follows: TGTGCCAGCAGCCAAGCCAACAGGGGCGCGGTGTACGAGCAGTACTTC.

The chain recombines TRBV7-9 with TRBJ2-7; D remains unclear. This CDR3 has 13 amino acids. From germline, CDR1 is SEHNR and CDR2 FQNEAQ (reference sequence). V dropped 2 bases and J dropped 0 bases, with 5 bases sitting between them. The CDR3 bases are TGTGCCAGCAGCTTACAGCCCTCCTACGAGCAGTACTTC. Translated: CASSLQPSYEQYF. Full variable domain (remainder filled in from reference TRBV7-9 and TRBJ2-7): DTGVSQNPRHKITKRGQNVTFRCDPISEHNRLYWYRQTLGQGPEFLTYFQNEAQLEKSRLLSDRFSAERPKGSFSTLEIQRTEQGDSAMYLCASSLQPSYEQYFGPGTRLTVT.

This chain links TRBV29-1 with TRBJ2-7, with TRBD1 matching 9 bases. Germline-derived CDR1 and CDR2 are SQVTM and ANQGSEA. Trimming cost V 2 bases and J 2 bases; bases outside gene matches: 7. The CDR3 spans 15 residues. The CDR3 nucleotides read TGCAGCGTTGAACTGCAAAACAGGGGGCCCTACGAGCAGTACTTC. Amino acids: CSVELQNRGPYEQYF.